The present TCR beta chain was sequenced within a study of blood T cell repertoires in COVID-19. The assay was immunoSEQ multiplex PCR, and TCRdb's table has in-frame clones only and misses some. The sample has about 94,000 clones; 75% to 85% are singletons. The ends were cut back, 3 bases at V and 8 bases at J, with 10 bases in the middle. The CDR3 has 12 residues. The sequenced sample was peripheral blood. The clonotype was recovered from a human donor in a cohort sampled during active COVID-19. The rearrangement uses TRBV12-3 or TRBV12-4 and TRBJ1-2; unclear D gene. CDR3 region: CASSLRGEGYTF. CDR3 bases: TGTGCCAGCAGTTTGCGGGGAGAGGGCTACACCTTC.